The next 14 T cell receptor beta chains were all read from a single sample in a study of blood T cell repertoires in COVID-19. Sequenced by immunoSEQ multiplex PCR; TCRdb stores in-frame clones only, minus some. In the table there are about 320,000 clones, around nine tenths of which are singletons. Sequencing used PBMCs or T cells enriched from blood (not recorded which). Every receptor here comes from a woman aged 25 to 39 who had been exposed to COVID-19.

In nucleotides, the CDR3 is TGTGCCAGCAGCTTGGACATAATGAACACTGAAGCTTTCTTT. As protein: CASSLDIMNTEAFF. The chain combines TRBV5-5 with TRBJ1-1; D gene ambiguous. CDR1 is SGHKS, CDR2 YYEKEE, per germline (reference sequence). There are 14 residues in the CDR3. The V gene lost 0 bases and the J gene lost 0 bases, with 6 bases spanning the gap.

This chain connects TRBV7-9 to TRBJ1-1; D is unclear. Deletions cut 5 bases from V and 11 bases from J, with 12 bases between. Germline CDR1 SEHNR, CDR2 FQNEAQ (reference sequence). The CDR3 has 11 amino acids. The CDR3 sequence is CASSNKRAAFF. The CDR3 DNA reads as TGTGCCAGCAGCAATAAGCGGGCGGCTTTCTTT.

The chain combines TRBV5-1 with TRBJ1-2, with TRBD1 identical over 9 bases. CDR1 and CDR2 (germline): SGHRS, YFSETQ. Trimming cost V 2 bases and J 6 bases; bases outside gene matches: 5. The CDR3 is 14 residues long. CDR3 in amino acids: CASSLLGQGDGYTF. CDR3 sequence (DNA): TGCGCCAGCAGCTTACTGGGACAGGGAGATGGCTACACCTTC.

V usage is TRBV19 and J usage is TRBJ1-1; a possible D gene is TRBD1 (5 bases). This CDR3 is 15 amino acids long. Germline CDR1 LNHDA, CDR2 SQIVND (reference sequence). Trimming shortened V by 6 bases and J by 6 bases, and 20 bases separated the two germline ends. CDR3 nucleotides: TGTGCCAGTAGCCGAGGACACCAACAGGCCTCTGAAGCTTTCTTT. This codes for CASSRGHQQASEAFF.

This clone was found once. The genes are TRBV6-1 and TRBJ1-4, with D uncertain. Per the germline V gene, CDR1 is MNHNS and CDR2 is SASEGT. Trimming took 0 bases from V and 6 from J, leaving 14 bases between them. The CDR3 is 16 residues long. The CDR3 DNA reads TGTGCCAGCAGTGAAGCGCGGCGTCGAGTGGATGAAAAACTGTTTTTT. Translating it yields CASSEARRRVDEKLFF.

V and J are TRBV20-1 and TRBJ1-5; 7 bases line up with TRBD1. The J segment lost 6 bases and the V segment lost 3 bases, leaving 5 bases of the junction unmatched. Germline CDR1 is DFQATT and CDR2 is SNEGSKA (reference sequence). There are 13 residues in the CDR3. Here the CDR3 DNA reads TGCAGTGCTAGTTTCACAGGGGCTCAGCCCCAGCATTTT. Translated, it gives CSASFTGAQPQHF.

The J gene is TRBJ1-2, the V gene TRBV7-9; D gene unclear. Trimming removed 3 bases from V and 4 bases from J, with 9 bases in between. This CDR3 is 13 amino acids long. CDR1 is SEHNR, CDR2 FQNEAQ, per germline (reference sequence). The CDR3 is CASSFQDTYGYTF. The DNA of the CDR3 is TGTGCCAGCAGCTTCCAGGATACCTATGGCTACACCTTC. Full variable domain (outside the CDR3, taken from reference TRBV7-9 and TRBJ1-2): DTGVSQNPRHKITKRGQNVTFRCDPISEHNRLYWYRQTLGQGPEFLTYFQNEAQLEKSRLLSDRFSAERPKGSFSTLEIQRTEQGDSAMYLCASSFQDTYGYTFGSGTRLTVV.

With regard to this clone: The junction departs from the called germline gene at one end, perhaps through a read error. V and J are TRBV9 and TRBJ1-1; weak D call: TRBD1 (6 bases). The CDR3 sequence is 13 residues long. The germline CDR1 and CDR2 sequences are SGDLS and YYNGEE. CDR3 DNA: TGTGCCAGCAGCTCTCAGGGGAACCCTGAAGCTTTCTTT. It encodes CASSSQGNPEAFF.

The chain is built from TRBV7-9 and TRBJ1-1; D is unresolved. The CDR3 has 14 residues. CDR1 SEHNR and CDR2 FQNEAQ come from the germline V gene (reference sequence). Trimming shortened V by 5 bases and J by 7 bases, and 17 bases separated the two germline ends. CDR3 sequence (DNA): TGTGCCAGCAGCCCCCCCCAACATGGTGGTGAAGCTTTCTTT. Protein: CASSPPQHGGEAFF.

To note about this clone: One junction end disagrees with the germline gene, perhaps due to a read error. CDR3 sequence reads: CSVEAGTGRYEQYF. DNA of the CDR3: TGCAGCGTGGAAGCCGGGACAGGGCGGTACGAGCAGTACTTC. The chain combines TRBV29-1 with TRBJ2-7; 9 bases are shared with TRBD1. The V gene's germline CDR1 is SQVTM and CDR2 ANQGSEA. This CDR3 comprises 14 residues.

V and J are TRBV7-2 and TRBJ2-7; 9 bases line up with TRBD2. V lost 0 bases and J lost 0; bases outside the gene matches: 6. The CDR3 runs 17 residues. In germline, CDR1 is SGHTA, CDR2 FQGNSA. DNA for the CDR3: TGTGCCAGCAGCTTAGCGAGGCGGGGGGGTAGCTCCTACGAGCAGTACTTC. Encoded protein: CASSLARRGGSSYEQYF.

V is TRBV5-4 and J is TRBJ1-2; 7 nucleotides align to TRBD1. V lost 0 bases to trimming and J lost 4 bases; unmatched junction nucleotides: 3. Per germline, CDR1 SGHNT and CDR2 YYREEE (reference sequence). The CDR3 runs to 14 residues. The DNA of the CDR3 is TGTGCCAGCAGCTTGGACAGGGGATTCTATGGCTACACCTTC. Residues: CASSLDRGFYGYTF.

In nucleotides, the CDR3 is TGTGCCAGCAGCTCCGGACAGGCCCGCCCAAATCAGCCCCAGCATTTT. This encodes CASSSGQARPNQPQHF. V gene TRBV7-2 combines with J gene TRBJ1-5, with 7 bases that match TRBD1. Germline CDR1 and CDR2: SGHTA and FQGNSA. V trimming: 4 bases; J trimming: 4 bases; junction bases outside the gene matches: 10. The CDR3 runs to 16 residues.

The V call is TRBV4-2, the J call TRBJ1-1, with TRBD1 matching 12 bases. CDR1 and CDR2 (germline): LGHNA, YNFKEQ. V trimming: 1 base; J trimming: 6 bases; junction bases outside the gene matches: 6. This CDR3 has 16 residues. CDR3 DNA sequence: TGTGCCAGCAGCCAAGCTTCCGGGACAGGGGGCCCTGAAGCTTTCTTT. Protein sequence: CASSQASGTGGPEAFF.